This T cell receptor beta chain was observed in a study of T cell repertoires in cytomegalovirus infection. Background on the study: It can be stated that public TCR beta signatures indicated CMV infection as well as a matching HLA type.

TCRdb processed the reads anew with MiXCR; each CDR3 protein has one entry. The profile shows approximately 500,000 distinct CDR3 sequences, approximately 16% of them singletons. This clonotype was found many times. The material sequenced was CD8+ T cells from PBMCs. The TCR was taken from a human donor in good health (CMV status not recorded). Some clones in this sample may be carry-over from other donors' samples.

CDR3: CASSLESGTQYF. For the CDR3, the DNA is TGTGCCAGCAGCTTAGAAAGCGGTACGCAGTATTTT. The chain employs TRBV11-2 and TRBJ2-3, with a weak D call TRBD2 (5 bases). CDR1 is SGHAT, CDR2 FQNNGV, per germline. The CDR3 length is 12 residues. Trimming removed 0 bases from V and 8 bases from J, with 6 bases in between.